This is a list of T cell receptor beta chains from one sample in a study of blood T cell repertoires in COVID-19. The assay was immunoSEQ multiplex PCR, and TCRdb's table has in-frame clones only and misses some. The table has tens of thousands of clones, about 91% seen once. Sequenced material: peripheral blood. The receptors derive from a man between 60 and 75 years old with acute or convalescent COVID-19. The CDR3 runs from the conserved cysteine through the conserved F or W. The order of the fields is D gene, J gene, V gene, CDR3 DNA, CDR3 protein. A D gene is named only where the DNA matches it firmly.

>TRBD1|TRBJ2-2|TRBV30
TGTGCCTGGAGCGCGGGACAGGGGGGCACCGGGGAGCTGTTTTTT
CAWSAGQGGTGELFF
>TRBD2|TRBJ2-7|TRBV11-3
TGTGCCAGCAGCTTAGCTTCCGGGAGGGGCTACGAGCAGTACTTC
CASSLASGRGYEQYF
>-|TRBJ1-2|TRBV6-5
TGTGCCAGCAGAGGGGATAACTATGGCTACACCTTC
CASRGDNYGYTF
>TRBD1|TRBJ2-7|TRBV18
TGTGCCAGCTCACCAGTGGGGGACAGCTCCTACGAGCAGTACTTC
CASSPVGDSSYEQYF
>TRBD1|TRBJ2-1|TRBV5-1
TGCGCCAGCAGCCGCGACAGGGGGAGGAATGAGCAGTTCTTC
CASSRDRGRNEQFF
>TRBD1|TRBJ2-7|TRBV30
TGTGCCTGGAGTCGAACAGGGGGTTTGGGTTACGAGCAGTACTTC
CAWSRTGGLGYEQYF
>-|TRBJ2-3|TRBV7-3
TGTGCCAGCAGCTTAGCGGCCCACACAGATACGCAGTATTTT
CASSLAAHTDTQYF
>TRBD1|TRBJ1-2|TRBV19
TGTGCCAGTAGTATTGGGACAGGTTCCTTACGGCTCACCTTC
CASSIGTGSLRLTF
>TRBD1|TRBJ1-5|TRBV24-1
TGTGCCACCAGTGACCGACAGGGCGGTAGCAATCAGCCCCAGCATTTT
CATSDRQGGSNQPQHF
>TRBD1|TRBJ1-6|TRBV10-3
TGTGCCATCAGACCGGGACAGGGTAATTCACCCCTCCACTTT
CAIRPGQGNSPLHF
>-|TRBJ2-7|TRBV2
TGTGCCAGCAGTAACGGAGAGGCGGGACGGTCCGGGAACGAGCAGTACTTC
CASSNGEAGRSGNEQYF
>TRBD1|TRBJ2-1|TRBV6-6
TGTGCCAGCAAAGTTCAAACAGGGGCCCCCTACAATGAGCAGTTCTTC
CASKVQTGAPYNEQFF
>-|TRBJ2-7|TRBV5-1
TGCGCCAGCAGCTTGTTTCAGCGAAGCTCCTACGAGCAGTACTTC
CASSLFQRSSYEQYF
>-|TRBJ1-3|TRBV3-1/TRBV3-2
TGTGCCAGCAGCGCGAGGGACTCTGGAAACACCATATATTTT
CASSARDSGNTIYF
>TRBD2|TRBJ2-3|TRBV18
TGTGCCAGCTCACCACGCCTGAGCGGGAGTGGGACAGATACGCAGTATTTT
CASSPRLSGSGTDTQYF